Included here is one TCR beta chain sequence, with context. V lost 4 bases and J 5 bases, leaving 8 bases between the germline ends. Germline V lookup: CDR1 MNHEY, CDR2 SVGEGT. This CDR3 is 12 amino acids long. The data were obtained in a study of blood T cell repertoires in COVID-19. Participant age was roughly 18 to 95 years, and participants resided in about two dozen US areas. Grouping used clinical history reported by participants in a survey and questionnaire. Two negative PCRs, clearance, or symptom resolution were required of recovered Cohort 3 donors. Produced via immunoSEQ multiplex PCR; TCRdb's table is partial and in-frame only. This sample yields 210,000 or so clones, of which around nine tenths are seen a single time; 10% to 12% belongs to the top ten.

This rearrangement joins TRBV6-2 or TRBV6-3 to TRBJ1-2; unclear D gene. The clonotype was recovered from a man under 40 who had recovered from COVID-19. Source material: PBMCs or T cells enriched from blood (not recorded which). The CDR3 region has the DNA TGTGCCAGCAGTTTGGTGACTTATGGCTACACCTTC. The encoded protein is CASSLVTYGYTF.